The rows below give T cell receptor beta chains drawn from one sample of a study of early T cells in non-severe SARS-CoV-2 infection. MiXCR was run by TCRdb on the 5' RACE reads, yielding one entry per CDR3 protein. The sample carries 55,000 to 80,000 distinct CDR3 sequences, approximately 10% recorded once. Sequencing input: whole blood. All receptors come from an adult who was a healthcare worker with PCR-confirmed SARS-CoV-2 infection or an uninfected control (not recorded which). CDR3s include the opening cysteine and the closing phenylalanine or tryptophan. The D gene is left open where the match is weak. Size values are once, few and many counts, or a class for expanded clones, and some rows have none.

clone_size: -; j_call: TRBJ2-5; d_call: -; v_call: TRBV7-2; cdr3_aa: CASSLALKTQYF; cdr3_nt: TGTGCCAGCAGCTTAGCGCTGAAGACCCAGTACTTC
clone_size: many; j_call: TRBJ1-3; d_call: TRBD1; v_call: TRBV3-1; cdr3_aa: CASSPGQGRNTIYF; cdr3_nt: TGTGCCAGCAGCCCCGGACAGGGGCGGAACACCATATATTTT
clone_size: many; j_call: TRBJ2-2; d_call: -; v_call: TRBV11-2; cdr3_aa: CASSLVLYGELFF; cdr3_nt: TGTGCCAGCAGCTTAGTGCTTTACGGGGAGCTGTTTTTT
clone_size: many; j_call: TRBJ2-5; d_call: TRBD2; v_call: TRBV3-1; cdr3_aa: CASSRQRGQETQYF; cdr3_nt: TGTGCCAGCAGCCGGCAGCGGGGGCAAGAGACCCAGTACTTC
clone_size: few; j_call: TRBJ2-7; d_call: TRBD2; v_call: TRBV7-9; cdr3_aa: CASTPAGVYEQYF; cdr3_nt: TGTGCCAGCACACCGGCGGGGGTCTACGAGCAGTACTTC
clone_size: -; j_call: TRBJ2-6; d_call: -; v_call: TRBV20-1; cdr3_aa: CSARAPEPGANVLTF; cdr3_nt: TGCAGTGCTAGAGCACCGGAACCTGGGGCCAACGTCCTGACTTTC
clone_size: many; j_call: TRBJ2-1; d_call: -; v_call: TRBV10-3; cdr3_aa: CAINPGQGGRGQFF; cdr3_nt: TGTGCCATCAATCCCGGCCAGGGAGGAAGGGGGCAGTTCTTC
clone_size: many; j_call: TRBJ1-3; d_call: TRBD1; v_call: TRBV20-1; cdr3_aa: CSAYRGHGNTIYF; cdr3_nt: TGCAGTGCTTACAGGGGGCATGGAAACACCATATATTTT
clone_size: many; j_call: TRBJ2-7; d_call: -; v_call: TRBV28; cdr3_aa: CASMGPLGYQGLEQYF; cdr3_nt: TGTGCCAGCATGGGACCTCTAGGGTACCAGGGTCTGGAGCAGTACTTC
clone_size: many; j_call: TRBJ2-5; d_call: -; v_call: TRBV10-3; cdr3_aa: CAISDRGGETQYF; cdr3_nt: TGTGCCATCAGTGACAGGGGAGGGGAGACCCAGTACTTC
clone_size: many; j_call: TRBJ2-2; d_call: TRBD2; v_call: TRBV18; cdr3_aa: CASSPDWTSGMAGELFF; cdr3_nt: TGTGCCAGCTCACCAGATTGGACTAGCGGGATGGCCGGGGAGCTGTTTTTT
clone_size: -; j_call: TRBJ1-5; d_call: -; v_call: TRBV6-1; cdr3_aa: CASRWTNSNQPQHF; cdr3_nt: TGTGCCAGCAGGTGGACAAATAGCAATCAGCCCCAGCATTTT
clone_size: -; j_call: TRBJ1-1; d_call: -; v_call: TRBV7-9; cdr3_aa: CASSSLGVEAFF; cdr3_nt: TGTGCCAGCAGCTCGTTAGGGGTTGAAGCTTTCTTT
clone_size: many; j_call: TRBJ2-5; d_call: -; v_call: TRBV7-7; cdr3_aa: CASSSSYQETQYF; cdr3_nt: TGTGCTAGCAGTTCCAGCTACCAAGAGACCCAGTACTTC
clone_size: -; j_call: TRBJ1-2; d_call: -; v_call: TRBV6-5; cdr3_aa: CASSYSPTGHGGYTF; cdr3_nt: TGTGCCAGCAGTTACTCCCCGACAGGTCATGGGGGCTACACCTTC
clone_size: many; j_call: TRBJ1-1; d_call: -; v_call: TRBV29-1; cdr3_aa: CSVLRDLNTEAFF; cdr3_nt: TGCAGCGTCCTCAGAGACCTTAACACTGAAGCTTTCTTT
clone_size: many; j_call: TRBJ2-7; d_call: TRBD1; v_call: TRBV3-1; cdr3_aa: CASSQAGQGAREQYF; cdr3_nt: TGTGCCAGCAGCCAAGCGGGACAGGGGGCGAGGGAGCAGTACTTC
clone_size: many; j_call: TRBJ2-7; d_call: TRBD2; v_call: TRBV2; cdr3_aa: CASGVQRTSGSYEQYF; cdr3_nt: TGTGCCAGCGGGGTCCAGAGGACTAGCGGCTCCTACGAGCAGTACTTC
clone_size: -; j_call: TRBJ2-3; d_call: TRBD2; v_call: TRBV9; cdr3_aa: CASSLSGGVTDTQYF; cdr3_nt: TGTGCCAGCAGCCTGAGCGGGGGGGTCACAGATACGCAGTATTTT
clone_size: -; j_call: TRBJ2-1; d_call: TRBD1; v_call: TRBV6-5; cdr3_aa: CASSYSRRQGNEQFF; cdr3_nt: TGTGCCAGCAGTTACTCGAGGAGACAGGGCAATGAGCAGTTCTTC
clone_size: few; j_call: TRBJ2-1; d_call: TRBD2; v_call: TRBV6-1; cdr3_aa: CASSKTSGGPSSYNEQFF; cdr3_nt: TGTGCCAGCAGTAAAACTAGCGGGGGCCCGAGCTCCTACAATGAGCAGTTCTTC
clone_size: -; j_call: TRBJ2-2; d_call: -; v_call: TRBV7-3; cdr3_aa: CASSTVTSNTGELFF; cdr3_nt: TGTGCCAGCTCTACCGTCACTTCAAACACCGGGGAGCTGTTTTTT
clone_size: -; j_call: TRBJ2-7; d_call: -; v_call: TRBV19; cdr3_aa: CASSPQPIASYEQYF; cdr3_nt: TGTGCCAGTAGTCCTCAGCCTATCGCCTCCTACGAGCAGTACTTC
clone_size: -; j_call: TRBJ1-5; d_call: -; v_call: TRBV3-1; cdr3_aa: CAGERNQPQHF; cdr3_nt: TGCGCGGGGGAGAGAAATCAGCCCCAGCATTTT
clone_size: many; j_call: TRBJ2-2; d_call: TRBD2; v_call: TRBV12-3/TRBV12-4; cdr3_aa: CASRPHGGDTGELFF; cdr3_nt: TGTGCCAGCAGACCCCACGGGGGGGACACCGGGGAGCTGTTTTTT
clone_size: few; j_call: TRBJ2-5; d_call: -; v_call: TRBV5-1; cdr3_aa: CASSVGSKTARETQYF; cdr3_nt: TGCGCCAGCAGCGTGGGGTCCAAGACAGCGAGGGAGACCCAGTACTTC
clone_size: many; j_call: TRBJ2-3; d_call: TRBD1; v_call: TRBV5-4; cdr3_aa: CASSFGQALIGTQYF; cdr3_nt: TGTGCCAGCAGCTTCGGACAGGCCTTAATAGGCACGCAGTATTTT
clone_size: -; j_call: TRBJ2-7; d_call: -; v_call: TRBV2; cdr3_aa: CASSNQRQVYEQYF; cdr3_nt: TGTGCCAGCAGTAACCAGAGACAGGTTTACGAGCAGTACTTC
clone_size: many; j_call: TRBJ1-5; d_call: -; v_call: TRBV7-9; cdr3_aa: CASSLGGADSNQPQHF; cdr3_nt: TGTGCCAGCAGCTTAGGTGGGGCCGATAGCAATCAGCCCCAGCATTTT
clone_size: -; j_call: TRBJ2-3; d_call: -; v_call: TRBV12-3/TRBV12-4; cdr3_aa: CASSFSSRTQYF; cdr3_nt: TGTGCCAGCAGTTTCAGTAGTCGAACGCAGTATTTT
clone_size: -; j_call: TRBJ2-3; d_call: -; v_call: TRBV2; cdr3_aa: CASVRGHTDTQYF; cdr3_nt: TGTGCCAGCGTGCGCGGACACACAGATACGCAGTATTTT
clone_size: many; j_call: TRBJ1-1; d_call: -; v_call: TRBV13; cdr3_aa: CASSLAAGNTEAFF; cdr3_nt: TGTGCCAGCAGCTTAGCGGCAGGGAACACTGAAGCTTTCTTT
clone_size: many; j_call: TRBJ2-1; d_call: TRBD2; v_call: TRBV7-6; cdr3_aa: CASSSGTSRYNEQFF; cdr3_nt: TGTGCCAGCAGCTCCGGGACTAGCAGATACAATGAGCAGTTCTTC
clone_size: -; j_call: TRBJ1-5; d_call: TRBD1; v_call: TRBV10-2; cdr3_aa: CAEPSRTGKKNDNQPQHF; cdr3_nt: TGCGCCGAGCCCAGCCGGACAGGGAAGAAAAATGACAATCAGCCCCAGCATTTT
clone_size: many; j_call: TRBJ2-5; d_call: TRBD1; v_call: TRBV11-3; cdr3_aa: CASSYGTGAWETQYF; cdr3_nt: TGTGCCAGCAGCTATGGGACAGGAGCGTGGGAGACCCAGTACTTC
clone_size: many; j_call: TRBJ2-3; d_call: -; v_call: TRBV10-3; cdr3_aa: CAIMGGASTDTQYF; cdr3_nt: TGTGCCATCATGGGGGGGGCTAGCACAGATACGCAGTATTTT
clone_size: many; j_call: TRBJ2-1; d_call: TRBD2; v_call: TRBV20-1; cdr3_aa: CSARDPRGGDNEQFF; cdr3_nt: TGCAGTGCTAGAGATCCGCGCGGGGGGGACAATGAGCAGTTCTTC
clone_size: -; j_call: TRBJ1-2; d_call: -; v_call: TRBV7-9; cdr3_aa: CASSLSQGNGYTF; cdr3_nt: TGTGCCAGCAGCTTAAGCCAGGGCAATGGCTACACCTTC